This passage covers 15 T cell receptor beta chains from one sample sequenced in a study of T-cell reconstitution after alpha-beta-depleted transplantation in children. Library preparation (for TCRbeta) was performed with unique molecular identifiers. TCRdb called the PCR reads again in MiXCR, with one record for every CDR3 protein. The profile shows 200,000 to 250,000 distinct CDR3 sequences, roughly 10% of them singletons. Material: PBMCs from the stem cell graft donor, obtained from the stem cell graft. The receptors originated from a human donor who donated a stem cell graft to a child with acute lymphoblastic leukemia.

This clonotype showed up many times. The V and J genes are TRBV13 and TRBJ2-5; D is unresolved. CDR1 and CDR2 (germline): PRHDT, FYEKMQ (reference sequence). V shed 0 bases and J shed 2 bases, with 7 bases lying between them. The CDR3 is 14 amino acids. CDR3 amino acids: CASSLGGRQETQYF. The CDR3 DNA reads as TGTGCCAGCAGCTTAGGCGGCAGGCAAGAGACCCAGTACTTC. The full variable domain, its missing parts supplied by reference TRBV13 and TRBJ2-5, is AAGVIQSPRHLIKEKRETATLKCYPIPRHDTVYWYQQGPGQDPQFLISFYEKMQSDKGSIPDRFSAQQFSDYHSELNMSSLELGDSALYFCASSLGGRQETQYFGPGTRLLVL.

V usage is TRBV29-1 and J usage is TRBJ2-5; no firm D call. This CDR3 has 14 amino acids. Between the trimmed V and J ends, which lost 2 bases and 4 bases, there was a span of 14 bases. The germline V gene encodes CDR1 SQVTM and CDR2 ANQGSEA. The CDR3 loop reads CSVEWWGNSETQYF. In nucleotides, the CDR3 is TGCAGCGTTGAATGGTGGGGAAACTCAGAGACCCAGTACTTC. Variable domain in full (rest from reference TRBV29-1 and TRBJ2-5): SAVISQKPSRDICQRGTSLTIQCQVDSQVTMMFWYRQQPGQSLTLIATANQGSEATYESGFVIDKFPISRPNLTFSTLTVSNMSPEDSSIYLCSVEWWGNSETQYFGPGTRLLVL.

Worth noting for this clonotype: A much larger clone differs by one base, so this may be a read error. The CDR3 end shows no conserved phenylalanine or tryptophan, and so a read error is likely. It is unclear where the CDR3 begins or ends on the DNA, so no DNA is shown, and the CDR3 is as TCRdb lists it. The chain links TRBV21-1 to TRBJ1-3. TRBV21-1 is a pseudogene locus. The CDR3 spans 15 residues, counting both ends. CDR3 sequence: CASSKDWSSRNTIYY.

The chain uses TRBV5-5 and TRBJ1-2; D remains unclear. Per the germline V gene, CDR1 is SGHKS and CDR2 is YYEKEE (reference sequence). V dropped 0 bases and J dropped 6 bases, with 15 bases sitting between them. The CDR3 loop spans 15 amino acids. The CDR3 DNA reads as TGTGCCAGCAGCTTGGCCGGGATGGGGAGCGATGGCTACACCTTC. Amino acids: CASSLAGMGSDGYTF.

This clonotype was seen many times. The V gene is TRBV29-1, the J gene TRBJ1-2; 8 nucleotides line up with TRBD1. Germline CDR1 reads SQVTM; CDR2 reads ANQGSEA. This CDR3 has 16 residues. V shed 2 bases and J 4 bases; nucleotides not matched to a gene: 12. The DNA for the CDR3 is TGCAGCGTTGAATCTTCCGTAAGTGACAGGGGCTATGGCTACACCTTC. Its protein is CSVESSVSDRGYGYTF.

This clonotype was seen a few times. This chain joins TRBV3-1 and TRBJ2-2; unclear D gene. This CDR3 is 16 amino acids long. Trimming removed 4 bases from V and 0 bases from J, with 12 bases in between. Germline V gene lookup returns CDR1 LGHDT and CDR2 YNNKEL (reference sequence). The CDR3 region is CASSPRRRTNTGELFF. The CDR3, as DNA: TGTGCCAGCAGCCCCAGAAGGAGAACGAACACCGGGGAGCTGTTTTTT.

V is TRBV6-5 and J is TRBJ2-7; the D is unclear. The CDR3 loop spans 13 amino acids. The V gene lost 4 bases and the J gene lost 3 bases, with 10 bases spanning the gap. Looked up from germline, CDR1 is MNHEY and CDR2 is SVGAGI. The CDR3, as DNA: TGTGCCAGCAGTTTCAGCGTTAGCTACGAGCAGTACTTC. Translated, it gives CASSFSVSYEQYF.

This clonotype was picked up many times. The rearrangement links TRBV29-1 to TRBJ2-7; TRBD2 might be the D (6 bases). Trimming removed 6 bases at V and 0 bases at J, with 9 bases between. This CDR3 region has 12 residues. Germline values: CDR1 SQVTM, CDR2 ANQGSEA. This CDR3 is CSVAGSSYEQYF. CDR3 sequence (DNA): TGCAGCGTAGCCGGGAGCTCCTACGAGCAGTACTTC.

The chain joins TRBV12-3 or TRBV12-4 to TRBJ2-2; no definite D call. The CDR3 runs 14 residues. V lost 2 bases and J 4 bases, leaving 8 bases between the germline ends. CDR3 bases: TGTGCCAGCAGTTTAATACAACCCACCGGGGAGCTGTTTTTT. Translation gives CASSLIQPTGELFF.

This clonotype was observed many times. The DNA for the CDR3 is TGCAGCGCTGTGAGGGGGACAGACTACAATGAGCAGTTCTTC. It specifies CSAVRGTDYNEQFF. V is TRBV29-1 and J is TRBJ2-1, with 7 bases that match TRBD1. V shed 7 bases, J shed 3 bases, and the junction held 9 bases outside the gene matches. The CDR3 contains 14 residues. Germline V gene sequence: CDR1 SQVTM, CDR2 ANQGSEA.

About this clonotype itself: The junction shows a germline mismatch at one end, possibly a read error. The CDR3 DNA is TGTGCCAGCAGCAACGGACTAGATCTAGCCTTC. Its protein is CASSNGLDLAF. J is TRBJ2-7 and V is TRBV5-5, with 7 bases lining up with TRBD2. Germline loops: CDR1 SGHKS, CDR2 YYEKEE (reference sequence). The CDR3 has 11 residues.

This clonotype was counted at least ten times. The V call is TRBV11-2, the J call TRBJ1-1; D is unclear. Germline V gene data show CDR1 as SGHAT and CDR2 as FQNNGV. V was pared by 5 bases and J by 1 base, with 11 bases between. The CDR3 loop spans 14 amino acids. This CDR3 is CASSARLRNTEAFF. CDR3 coding DNA: TGTGCCAGCAGCGCTAGACTGCGGAACACTGAAGCTTTCTTT.

This clonotype has only a few counts. This rearrangement joins TRBV12-3 or TRBV12-4 to TRBJ1-1, with a weak D call TRBD1 (6 bases). CDR3 length: 12 amino acids. Trimming took 3 bases from V and 10 from J, leaving 12 bases between them. In nucleotides, the CDR3 is TGTGCCAGCAGTTTCAGGAGGGGGTCAGCTTTCTTT. The encoded protein is CASSFRRGSAFF.

The chain is built from TRBV7-2 and TRBJ2-7, with D perhaps being TRBD1 or TRBD2 (6 bases each). V was shortened by 5 bases and J by 3 bases, with 17 bases between the two germline ends. Germline CDR1 reads SGHTA; CDR2 reads FQGNSA. The CDR3 length is 15 residues. CDR3 nucleotide sequence: TGTGCCAGCAGCCCGTCTTGGGGGGCGATCTACGAGCAGTACTTC. It yields the protein CASSPSWGAIYEQYF.

The chain has TRBV5-1 and TRBJ1-4, with TRBD1 identical over 9 bases. Trimming cost V 0 bases and J 7 bases; bases outside gene matches: 7. Germline CDR1 and CDR2: SGHRS and YFSETQ. This CDR3 contains 16 residues. The CDR3 DNA follows: TGCGCCAGCAGCTTGGGACAGGGGGTACAAAGTGAAAAACTGTTTTTT. Protein sequence: CASSLGQGVQSEKLFF.